The T cell receptor beta chain described here comes from a study of blood T cell repertoires in COVID-19. Per germline, CDR1 MNHNY and CDR2 SVGAGI (reference sequence). This CDR3 comprises 12 residues. The junction had 1 base not matched to a gene; V was cut back by 6 bases and J by 3 bases. Methods used by the authors: Scientists estimated how many nucleated cells there were by amplifying reference gene primers. Measured with immunoSEQ multiplex PCR; TCRdb has only the in-frame clones, and not every one. The DNA was the basis for D and trimming; V, J and clone size are from that table. The profile shows around 100,000 clones, about three quarters of them singletons.

Sequencing input: peripheral blood. V and J are TRBV6-6 and TRBJ2-7, with TRBD1 identical over 8 bases. The receptor comes from a man of 80 years or more with acute or convalescent COVID-19. CDR3: CASSDRGYEQYF. The DNA for the CDR3 is TGTGCCAGCAGCGACAGGGGCTACGAGCAGTACTTC.